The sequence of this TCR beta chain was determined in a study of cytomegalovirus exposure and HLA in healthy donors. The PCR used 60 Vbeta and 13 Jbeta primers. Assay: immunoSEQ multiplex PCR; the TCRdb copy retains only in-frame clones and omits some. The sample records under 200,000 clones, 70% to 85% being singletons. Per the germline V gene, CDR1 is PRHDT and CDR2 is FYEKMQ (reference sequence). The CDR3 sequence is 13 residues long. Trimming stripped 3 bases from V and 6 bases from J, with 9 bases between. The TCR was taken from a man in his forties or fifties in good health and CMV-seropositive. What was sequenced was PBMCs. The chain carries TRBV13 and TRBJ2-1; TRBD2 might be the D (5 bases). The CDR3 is CASSFPGVNEQFF. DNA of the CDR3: TGTGCCAGCAGCTTTCCCGGGGTCAATGAGCAGTTCTTC.